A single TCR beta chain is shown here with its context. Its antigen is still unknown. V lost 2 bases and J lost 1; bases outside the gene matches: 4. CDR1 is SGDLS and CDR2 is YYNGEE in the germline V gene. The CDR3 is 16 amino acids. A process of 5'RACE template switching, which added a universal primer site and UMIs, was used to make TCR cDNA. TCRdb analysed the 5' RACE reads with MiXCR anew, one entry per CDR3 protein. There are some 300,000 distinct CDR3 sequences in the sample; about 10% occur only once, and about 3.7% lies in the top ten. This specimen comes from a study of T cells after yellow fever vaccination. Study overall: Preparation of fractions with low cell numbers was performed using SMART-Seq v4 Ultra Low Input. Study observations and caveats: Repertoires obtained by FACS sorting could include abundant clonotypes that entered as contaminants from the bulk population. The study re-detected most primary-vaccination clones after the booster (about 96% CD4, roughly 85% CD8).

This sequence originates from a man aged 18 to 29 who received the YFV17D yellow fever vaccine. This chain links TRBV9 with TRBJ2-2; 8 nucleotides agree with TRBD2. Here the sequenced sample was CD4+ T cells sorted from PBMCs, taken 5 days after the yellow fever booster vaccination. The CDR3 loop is CASSVWSGRNTGELFF. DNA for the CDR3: TGTGCCAGCAGCGTGTGGAGCGGGAGGAACACCGGGGAGCTGTTTTTT.